These T cell receptor beta chains were read from a single sample in a study of shared clonotypes between healthy human individuals. Some clones are missing from TCRdb's copy, which holds only in-frame ones; the method was immunoSEQ multiplex PCR. Here the sample spans under 1,100,000 clones, 75% to 80% being singletons. The source material was memory CD4+ T cells from PBMCs. The receptors stem from a man between 18 and 29 years old in good health. Some clones in this sample may be carry-over from other donors' samples. Both conserved end residues are part of each CDR3. A D gene is named only where the DNA matches it firmly. Only part of the rows carry a size: once, few, many, or a class if the clone is expanded.

j_call v_call d_call clone_size cdr3_aa cdr3_nt
TRBJ2-7 TRBV28 NA NA CASSLVITGAYEQYF TGTGCCAGCAGTTTAGTTATCACAGGAGCCTACGAGCAGTACTTC
TRBJ2-1 TRBV28 NA NA CASWGGGAEVYNEQFF TGTGCCAGCTGGGGGGGCGGTGCTGAGGTATACAATGAGCAGTTCTTC
TRBJ2-2 TRBV19 TRBD2 NA CASAILAGGRTGELFF TGTGCCAGTGCCATACTAGCGGGAGGTCGGACCGGGGAGCTGTTTTTT
TRBJ2-7 TRBV28 TRBD1 NA CASSVFTGGLYEQYF TGTGCCAGCAGCGTTTTTACAGGGGGCCTGTACGAGCAGTACTTC
TRBJ1-4 TRBV7-9 NA NA CASSPARQHWDEKLFF TGTGCCAGCAGCCCAGCGAGACAGCACTGGGATGAAAAACTGTTTTTT
TRBJ2-7 TRBV5-1 NA NA CASSLGPEGITEQYF TGCGCCAGCAGCTTAGGGCCCGAGGGGATTACTGAGCAGTACTTC
TRBJ2-1 TRBV6-4 TRBD2 NA CASSDSRRGGSNEQFF TGTGCCAGCAGTGACTCCCGGCGGGGCGGGAGTAATGAGCAGTTCTTC
TRBJ1-5 TRBV6-1 NA NA CASRENWGNQPQHF TGTGCCAGCAGGGAAAATTGGGGGAATCAGCCCCAGCATTTT
TRBJ2-5 TRBV4-1 NA NA CASSQVAAKQETQYF TGCGCCAGCAGCCAAGTCGCGGCTAAACAAGAGACCCAGTACTTC
TRBJ1-3 TRBV5-6 NA NA CASSLRGHSGNTIYF TGTGCCAGCAGCTTGCGGGGGCACTCTGGAAACACCATATATTTT
TRBJ2-6 TRBV28 NA NA CASGANVLTF TGTGCCTCTGGGGCCAACGTCCTGACTTTC
TRBJ1-5 TRBV7-2 NA once CASSLTGMEQPQHF TGTGCCAGCAGCTTGACGGGGATGGAACAGCCCCAGCATTTT
TRBJ1-2 TRBV5-4 TRBD1 NA CASSGTRTGGEYYGYTF TGTGCCAGCAGTGGAACCAGGACAGGGGGCGAGTACTATGGCTACACCTTC
TRBJ2-5 TRBV2 TRBD2 NA CASSSTSGRYETQYF TGTGCCAGCAGTTCGACTAGCGGGAGATACGAGACCCAGTACTTC
TRBJ2-7 TRBV5-1 TRBD1 NA CASSLGTGTGSYEQYF TGCGCCAGCAGCTTGGGAACTGGGACAGGCTCCTACGAGCAGTACTTC
TRBJ1-1 TRBV19 TRBD1 NA CASSPGRDSGRGTEAFF TGTGCCAGTAGCCCGGGACGGGACAGCGGCCGGGGGACTGAAGCTTTCTTT
TRBJ2-1 TRBV5-4 NA NA CASSLGGPTYNEQFF TGTGCCAGCAGCTTAGGCGGACCCACCTACAATGAGCAGTTCTTC
TRBJ1-5 TRBV11-2 TRBD1 NA CASSTDRGRGNQPQHF TGTGCCAGCAGCACCGACAGGGGGCGGGGCAATCAGCCCCAGCATTTT
TRBJ2-7 TRBV10-3 TRBD2 NA CAISTGTSGTYEQYF TGTGCCATCAGTACCGGGACTAGCGGGACCTACGAGCAGTACTTC
TRBJ1-4 TRBV27 TRBD1 few CASRLQGAGEKLFF TGTGCCAGCAGGCTACAGGGGGCGGGTGAAAAACTGTTTTTT
TRBJ1-5 TRBV27 NA NA CASSSGTGNQPQHF TGTGCCAGCAGTTCCGGGACTGGAAATCAGCCCCAGCATTTT
TRBJ1-5 TRBV28 NA NA CASRQGSQPQHF TGTGCCAGCAGGCAGGGTTCTCAGCCCCAGCATTTT
TRBJ1-4 TRBV5-7 TRBD1 once CASSTRQGATNEKLFF TGTGCCAGCAGCACCAGACAGGGGGCGACTAATGAAAAACTGTTTTTT
TRBJ2-1 TRBV18 NA NA CASSLLLDRQSDEQFF TGTGCCAGCTCACTCTTACTAGATAGGCAATCAGATGAGCAGTTCTTC
TRBJ1-5 TRBV6-1 NA NA CASSERGGLGGNQPQHF TGTGCCAGCAGTGAACGGGGGGGATTGGGAGGTAATCAGCCCCAGCATTTT
TRBJ2-7 TRBV28 NA NA CASSLWTASYEQYF TGTGCCAGCAGTTTATGGACCGCCTCCTACGAGCAGTACTTC
TRBJ1-4 TRBV27 NA NA CASSFLGNTPEKLFF TGTGCCAGCAGTTTTTTGGGGAACACACCTGAAAAACTGTTTTTT
TRBJ2-3 TRBV2 NA NA CASGFAADTQYF TGTGCCAGCGGGTTCGCCGCAGATACGCAGTATTTT
TRBJ1-2 TRBV11-2 NA NA CASSLDRTANYGYTF TGTGCCAGCAGCTTAGATCGGACAGCCAACTATGGCTACACCTTC
TRBJ2-1 TRBV10-3 TRBD2 NA CAIRGLAPSSYNEQFF TGTGCCATCAGAGGACTAGCGCCCTCCTCCTACAATGAGCAGTTCTTC
TRBJ1-2 TRBV7-9 TRBD1 NA CASSYPGQGPNYGYTF TGTGCCAGCAGTTACCCGGGACAGGGACCAAACTATGGCTACACCTTC
TRBJ2-6 TRBV5-1 NA once CASSFTGDGANVLTF TGCGCCAGCAGCTTTACGGGGGATGGGGCCAACGTCCTGACTTTC
TRBJ2-1 TRBV11-2 NA NA CASSQTQGYNNEQFF TGTGCCAGCAGCCAAACCCAGGGGTATAACAATGAGCAGTTCTTC
TRBJ1-5 TRBV27 NA NA CASSRNHGPGQPQHF TGTGCCAGCAGCAGAAATCATGGCCCCGGTCAGCCCCAGCATTTT
TRBJ2-3 TRBV19 TRBD2 once CASSPRGRGLTDTQYF TGTGCCAGTAGTCCCCGCGGGAGGGGCCTCACAGATACGCAGTATTTT
TRBJ1-1 TRBV29-1 TRBD1 NA CSVWDRGGTEAFF TGCAGCGTTTGGGACAGGGGAGGAACTGAAGCTTTCTTT
TRBJ1-3 TRBV6-1 NA once CASSEYGGSGNTIYF TGTGCCAGCAGTGAGTACGGGGGCTCTGGAAACACCATATATTTT
TRBJ1-5 TRBV19 TRBD1 NA CASSISGQDNQPQHF TGTGCCAGTAGTATCTCCGGACAGGACAATCAGCCCCAGCATTTT
TRBJ2-3 TRBV7-3 TRBD1 NA CASSPDRVSTDTQYF TGTGCCAGCAGCCCGGACAGGGTTTCCACAGATACGCAGTATTTT
TRBJ1-2 TRBV7-2 NA NA CASSRTGRIYGYTF TGTGCCAGCAGCAGAACTGGTAGAATCTATGGCTACACCTTC
TRBJ2-3 TRBV21-1 NA NA CASSKEGTGGADTQYF TGTGCCAGCAGCAAAGAAGGGACAGGGGGGGCAGATACGCAGTATTTT
TRBJ2-7 TRBV4-1 TRBD1 many CASSTGTGGTYEQYF TGCGCCAGCAGCACCGGGACAGGGGGAACCTACGAGCAGTACTTC
TRBJ2-7 TRBV28 NA NA CASSGRGPYEQYF TGTGCCAGCAGTGGCAGGGGTCCCTACGAGCAGTACTTC
TRBJ1-2 TRBV2 NA NA CASARGVEGYTF TGTGCCAGCGCACGAGGGGTGGAAGGCTACACCTTC
TRBJ2-3 TRBV7-8 TRBD2 NA CASSLSGRASDTQYF TGTGCCAGCAGCTTATCCGGGAGGGCCTCAGATACGCAGTATTTT
TRBJ2-1 TRBV29-1 TRBD2 NA CSVEIGSGRNYPQFF TGCAGCGTTGAAATCGGTAGCGGGAGAAATTACCCGCAGTTCTTC